A selection of T cell receptor beta chains follows, all from one sample in a study of blood T cell repertoires in COVID-19. Sequenced by immunoSEQ multiplex PCR; TCRdb stores in-frame clones only, minus some. Of 200,000 to 300,000 clones listed, roughly 86% are singletons. The sequenced sample consisted of PBMCs or T cells enriched from blood (not recorded which). The origin of the receptors is a woman under 30 who had recovered from COVID-19. The conserved cysteine and the conserved F or W are not part of the CDR3 here. The D gene is left open where the match is weak.

v_gene	d_gene	j_gene	CDR3aa
TRBV5-5	.	TRBJ1-6	ASSLDWGQLH
TRBV7-9	.	TRBJ1-5	ASSLLQGSNQPQH
TRBV4-2	.	TRBJ1-1	ASSPTYGKRQRNTEAF
TRBV4-3	TRBD1	TRBJ2-7	ASSYSATGESYEQY
TRBV18	TRBD1	TRBJ1-6	ASSLTSDRNSPLH
TRBV19	TRBD1	TRBJ1-6	ASSPSGQGYNSPLH
TRBV19	TRBD1	TRBJ1-4	ASSSPGGDEKLF
TRBV28	TRBD1	TRBJ2-1	ASSPDRGRVNEQF
TRBV7-3	TRBD1	TRBJ1-2	ASSPDRGWYGYT
TRBV7-2	.	TRBJ1-4	ASSQTGGNEKLF
TRBV9	.	TRBJ1-6	ASSTTGENSPLH
TRBV4-3	TRBD1	TRBJ1-6	ASSPGVDRDSPLH
TRBV11-2	TRBD2	TRBJ2-5	ASSLDIASGGQETQY
TRBV4-3	.	TRBJ2-3	ASSQDRASTDTQY
TRBV18	TRBD1	TRBJ1-2	ASSPLTGVAGGYT
TRBV2	.	TRBJ1-4	ASRQAGSNEKLF
TRBV5-4	.	TRBJ2-1	ASRGGRGDYNEQF
TRBV5-1	.	TRBJ2-5	ASSLTDPQETQY
TRBV9	TRBD1	TRBJ1-2	ASSGQGSNYGYT
TRBV6-5	TRBD1	TRBJ2-7	ASRGPGQSSYEQY
TRBV6-1	TRBD1	TRBJ2-7	ASSVTGTGEVTYEQY
TRBV28	.	TRBJ1-5	ASQDSNQPQH
TRBV28	.	TRBJ1-3	ASSPQANTIY
TRBV7-2	.	TRBJ2-1	ASSLGGRGSYNEQF
TRBV4-1	.	TRBJ1-4	ASSLYSGADNEKLF
TRBV18	.	TRBJ1-2	ASSAGFGYGYT
TRBV15	.	TRBJ2-1	ATSRDMLAPGNEQF
TRBV11-2	.	TRBJ2-3	ASSLAVGRVTDTQY
TRBV4-1	TRBD2	TRBJ2-5	ASSQVSGTSGAETQY
TRBV3-1/TRBV3-2	TRBD1	TRBJ2-5	ASSQTGGAPQETQY
TRBV7-6	.	TRBJ2-7	ASSLTRGGQY
TRBV7-2	.	TRBJ2-1	ASSDPGLLKIEQF
TRBV4-3	.	TRBJ1-2	ASSQDRDTNYGYT
TRBV4-3	.	TRBJ2-2	ASSRSGPATGELF
TRBV30	TRBD1	TRBJ1-4	AWRDPGQGVGKLF
TRBV25-1	TRBD2	TRBJ2-3	ASSVDTGLAGTDTQY